This TCR beta chain derives from a study of cytomegalovirus exposure and HLA in healthy donors. To note about this clone: Antigen specificity is unknown.

The PCR was carried out with 60 Vbeta primers and 13 Jbeta primers. Sequenced by immunoSEQ multiplex PCR; TCRdb stores in-frame clones only, minus some. The profile shows about 140,000 clones, roughly 77% of them singletons. Germline V lookup: CDR1 SQVTM, CDR2 ANQGSEA. The CDR3 has 14 amino acids. V gave up 6 bases and J gave up 3 bases; unmatched junction bases: 3. The study's findings and limits: Versus the approximately 670-donor mean, an Asian-associated ancestry cluster reportedly showed fewer N-insertions in a later analysis.

The chain has TRBV29-1 and TRBJ2-2, with 11 nucleotides matching TRBD1. The sequenced material came from PBMCs. The source of this sequence is a woman aged 25-40 years in good health and CMV-seronegative. This CDR3 reads CSVGQGADTGELFF. The CDR3 DNA reads as TGCAGCGTCGGACAGGGGGCTGACACCGGGGAGCTGTTTTTT.